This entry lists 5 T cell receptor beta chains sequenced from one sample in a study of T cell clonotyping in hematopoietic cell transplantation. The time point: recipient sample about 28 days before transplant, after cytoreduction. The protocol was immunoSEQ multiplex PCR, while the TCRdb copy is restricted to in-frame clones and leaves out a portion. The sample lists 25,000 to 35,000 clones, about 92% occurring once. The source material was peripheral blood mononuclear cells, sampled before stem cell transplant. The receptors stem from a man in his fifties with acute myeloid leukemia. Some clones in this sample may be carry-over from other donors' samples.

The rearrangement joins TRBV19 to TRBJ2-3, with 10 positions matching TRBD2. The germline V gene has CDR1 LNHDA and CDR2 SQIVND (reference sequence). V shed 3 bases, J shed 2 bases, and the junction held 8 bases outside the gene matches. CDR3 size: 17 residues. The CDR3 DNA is TGTGCCAGTAGTATTGCCAGACTAGCGGGCTACACAGATACGCAGTATTTT. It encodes CASSIARLAGYTDTQYF.

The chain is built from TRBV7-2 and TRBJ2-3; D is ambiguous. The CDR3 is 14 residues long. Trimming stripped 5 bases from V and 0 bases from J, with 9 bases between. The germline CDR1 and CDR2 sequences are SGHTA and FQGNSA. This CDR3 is CASSPSASTDTQYF. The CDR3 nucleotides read TGTGCCAGCAGCCCCAGCGCGAGCACAGATACGCAGTATTTT.

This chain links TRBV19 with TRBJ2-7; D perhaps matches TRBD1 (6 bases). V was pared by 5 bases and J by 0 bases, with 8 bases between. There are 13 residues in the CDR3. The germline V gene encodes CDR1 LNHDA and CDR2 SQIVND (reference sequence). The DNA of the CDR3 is TGTGCCAGTAGTCCGACAGGCTCCTACGAGCAGTACTTC. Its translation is CASSPTGSYEQYF.

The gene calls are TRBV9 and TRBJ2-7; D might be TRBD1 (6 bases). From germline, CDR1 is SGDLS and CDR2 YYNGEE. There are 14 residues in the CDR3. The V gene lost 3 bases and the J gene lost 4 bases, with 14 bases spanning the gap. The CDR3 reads CASSGKDSSYEQYF. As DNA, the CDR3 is TGTGCCAGCAGCGGAAAGGACAGTTCTTACGAGCAGTACTTC.

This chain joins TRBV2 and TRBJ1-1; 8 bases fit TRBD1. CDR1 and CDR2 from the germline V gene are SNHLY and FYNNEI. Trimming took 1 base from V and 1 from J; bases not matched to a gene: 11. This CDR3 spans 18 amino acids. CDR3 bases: TGTGCCAGCAGTGAAGACCCATGGACAGGGCGTTGGAACACTGAAGCTTTCTTT. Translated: CASSEDPWTGRWNTEAFF.